A selection of T cell receptor beta chains follows, all from one sample in a study of T cell responses to AZD1222 COVID-19 vaccine. Sequencing was performed with immunoSEQ multiplex PCR; in TCRdb, only in-frame clones are kept and a portion is missing. Of 120,000 to 150,000 clones in the sample, 85% to 90% were seen once. Source: peripheral blood, taken 28 days after the second AZD1222 dose. Every receptor here comes from an adult who received the AZD1222 COVID-19 vaccine. Each CDR3 is given with its conserved first and last residue. A D gene is named only where the DNA matches it firmly. Not every row has a clone size; where given, it reads once, few, many or a size class.

CATSDFGQNYGYTF TGTGCCACCAGTGATTTCGGACAGAACTATGGCTACACCTTC TRBJ1-2 - TRBV24-1 - 14
CASISSIGGYTF TGTGCCAGCATCTCATCTATAGGTGGCTACACCTTC TRBJ1-2 - TRBV12-3/TRBV12-4 - 12
CSVTGAGTGELFF TGCAGCGTTACAGGGGCGGGCACCGGGGAGCTGTTTTTT TRBJ2-2 TRBD1 TRBV29-1 - 13
CAWIRDRGGTEAFF TGTGCCTGGATCCGGGACAGGGGAGGCACTGAAGCTTTCTTT TRBJ1-1 TRBD1 TRBV30 once 14
CASSFSSGSSYEQYF TGTGCCAGCAGCTTTTCTAGCGGGAGCTCCTACGAGCAGTACTTC TRBJ2-7 TRBD2 TRBV5-4 few 15
CASSRRSDVGQPQHF TGTGCCAGCAGCCGCAGGTCGGACGTGGGTCAGCCCCAGCATTTT TRBJ1-5 - TRBV2 - 15
CASSPTAITSGRPGELFF TGCGCCAGCAGCCCCACCGCCATAACTAGCGGGAGGCCCGGGGAGCTGTTTTTT TRBJ2-2 TRBD2 TRBV4-1 - 18
CASSHGGESPLHF TGTGCCAGCAGCCACGGGGGGGAATCACCCCTCCACTTT TRBJ1-6 - TRBV7-3 - 13
CASAVRYGAYEQYF TGTGCCAGCGCCGTTAGGTACGGAGCCTACGAGCAGTACTTC TRBJ2-7 - TRBV5-5 - 14
CASRKRGSGNTIYF TGTGCCAGCAGGAAACGGGGATCTGGAAACACCATATATTTT TRBJ1-3 - TRBV7-8 few 14
CASRRDFTYNEQFF TGTGCCAGCAGGAGGGACTTCACCTACAATGAGCAGTTCTTC TRBJ2-1 - TRBV28 once 14
CASTTERVNAFF TGTGCCAGCACCACCGAACGGGTGAACGCTTTCTTT TRBJ1-1 - TRBV28 - 12
CASSQDHTGELFF TGTGCCAGCAGCCAAGACCACACCGGGGAGCTGTTTTTT TRBJ2-2 - TRBV3-1/TRBV3-2 - 13
CASSFAGGQPQHF TGTGCCAGCAGTTTCGCGGGTGGTCAGCCCCAGCATTTT TRBJ1-5 - TRBV12-3/TRBV12-4 - 13
CASGTGLPNQPQHF TGCGCCAGCGGGACGGGTTTGCCCAATCAGCCCCAGCATTTT TRBJ1-5 - TRBV5-1 - 14
CASSNSGANVLTF TGTGCCAGCAGTAACTCTGGGGCCAACGTCCTGACTTTC TRBJ2-6 - TRBV12-3/TRBV12-4 - 13
CASSFQETDTQYF TGTGCCAGCAGTTTCCAAGAAACAGATACGCAGTATTTT TRBJ2-3 - TRBV12-3/TRBV12-4 - 13
CASSSSDLPTGELFF TGTGCCAGCAGCTCTTCGGACTTGCCCACCGGGGAGCTGTTTTTT TRBJ2-2 - TRBV7-3 - 15
CASRTGTGILYEQYF TGCGCCAGCAGAACCGGGACAGGGATACTCTACGAGCAGTACTTC TRBJ2-7 TRBD1 TRBV5-1 once 15
CASSPQGGQPQHF TGTGCCAGCAGCCCCCAGGGGGGTCAGCCCCAGCATTTT TRBJ1-5 TRBD1 TRBV7-9 - 13
CASSIPGGSPLHF TGTGCCAGCAGCATTCCGGGGGGGTCACCCCTCCACTTT TRBJ1-6 - TRBV5-5 once 13
CASSPPSYSGGYNEQFF TGTGCCAGTAGCCCCCCGTCTTATAGCGGGGGTTACAATGAGCAGTTCTTC TRBJ2-1 TRBD2 TRBV19 - 17
CASSLTTNTGELFF TGTGCCAGCAGCCTGACTACTAACACCGGGGAGCTGTTTTTT TRBJ2-2 - TRBV5-5 - 14
CASSPQSGTDTQYF TGTGCCAGCTCACCACAGTCAGGGACAGATACGCAGTATTTT TRBJ2-3 - TRBV18 once 14
CASSLEQVPRNQPQHF TGTGCCAGCAGTTTAGAACAGGTTCCGCGCAATCAGCCCCAGCATTTT TRBJ1-5 - TRBV28 - 16
CASSPGQPQHF TGTGCCAGCAGTCCGGGACAGCCCCAGCATTTT TRBJ1-5 - TRBV28 - 11
CASSTQIYEQYF TGTGCCAGCAGTACACAGATCTACGAGCAGTACTTC TRBJ2-7 - TRBV28 - 12
CASGLSAGELFF TGTGCTAGTGGTTTGTCTGCCGGGGAGCTGTTTTTT TRBJ2-2 - TRBV12-5 - 12
CASSLQGAKNIQYF TGTGCCAGCAGCTTACAGGGGGCCAAAAACATTCAGTACTTC TRBJ2-4 TRBD1 TRBV6-5 once 14
CASSLTGGVYTEAFF TGTGCCAGCAGCTTGACAGGGGGAGTCTACACTGAAGCTTTCTTT TRBJ1-1 TRBD1 TRBV7-3 - 15
CASSSDRETQYF TGTGCCAGCAGTTCGGACAGAGAGACCCAGTACTTC TRBJ2-5 - TRBV11-2 - 12
CASSLRDKLFF TGTGCCAGCAGCCTCCGGGACAAGCTGTTTTTT TRBJ1-4 - TRBV7-8 - 11
CASKLRGVSYEQYF TGTGCCAGCAAGCTGCGGGGGGTTTCCTACGAGCAGTACTTC TRBJ2-7 TRBD2 TRBV2 - 14
CASSLFASGASDEQFF TGTGCCAGCAGTTTATTCGCGAGTGGAGCGTCGGATGAGCAGTTCTTC TRBJ2-1 - TRBV28 - 16
CASRPPGHNDLNYGYTF TGTGCCAGCAGGCCTCCGGGACACAACGACCTTAACTATGGCTACACCTTC TRBJ1-2 - TRBV5-6 - 17
CAWTQGYGYTF TGTGCCTGGACACAGGGGTATGGCTACACCTTC TRBJ1-2 TRBD1 TRBV30 - 11